This T cell receptor (beta chain) appears in the sequencing data of a study of OX40 agonist ivuxolimab in advanced cancers. Study overall: From about 23 to 85 years was the age range, with a mean of around 60 years, and around 84% were male.

Study-wide results and limits: There was clonal expansion of CD4+ and CD8+ blood T cells by week 6 at 0.1 to 3.0 mg/kg. The work left the antigen specificity of expanded peripheral T cells undetermined.

Regarding this clone: Its antigen is not identified.

V was shortened by 4 bases and J by 0 bases, with 6 bases between the two germline ends. The germline V gene has CDR1 MNHEY and CDR2 SVGAGI. This CDR3 has 13 amino acids. TCRdb's copy holds only in-frame clones and misses some; the assay was immunoSEQ multiplex PCR. The sample shows 95,000 to 150,000 clones, about 93% of them seen only once. The rearrangement joins TRBV6-5 to TRBJ1-1; no clear D. The sequence was collected from an adult with an advanced solid tumor such as melanoma, head and neck, liver or kidney cancer. This specimen was CD4+ or CD8+ T cells sorted from blood, taken in a trial of the OX40 agonist ivuxolimab. CDR3 sequence (DNA): TGTGCCAGCAGTTCGAGGCTGAACACTGAAGCTTTCTTT. This translates into CASSSRLNTEAFF.